One T cell receptor beta chain is described in this entry. These data are taken from a study of CD8 T cells in Susac syndrome. With 6 bases removed from V and 6 bases from J, the gap between germline ends came to 15 bases. Germline CDR1 MNHEY, CDR2 SVGEGT. The CDR3 runs 14 residues. The T cells that were sequenced for TCR beta were CD8+ and CD4+ cells from blood. Healthy donors, matched for age and sex, constituted the control group. Reverse transcription used about 0.45 to 1 ug RNA and random hexamers. An immunoSEQ multiplex PCR generated amplified TCR beta CDR3 products spanning 54 Vbeta and 13 Jbeta. Via MiXCR, TCRdb re-called the immunoSEQ multiplex PCR reads, giving one row per CDR3 protein. The sample lists some 100,000 distinct CDR3 sequences, 85% to 95% seen once, with approximately 0.11% in the top ten.

The chain recombines TRBV6-2 or TRBV6-3 with TRBJ1-5, with D unclear. This receptor was obtained from a human donor in good health. Sequences were obtained from CD8+ T cells from PBMCs. The CDR3 bases are TGTGCCAGCAGCGACGGACGGAGTTCTCAGCCCCAGCATTTT. As protein: CASSDGRSSQPQHF.